This TCR beta chain was sequenced during a study of shared clonotypes between healthy human individuals. Background on the study: Used for every donor were three CD4 naive, three CD4 memory, two CD8 naive and one CD8 memory plate. Study conclusions and caveats: Sorted-subset sequencing was shown by rarefaction to be incomplete despite large depth.

The authors distributed each subset's genomic DNA evenly over several immunoSEQ plates. Generated by immunoSEQ multiplex PCR, the TCRdb table keeps only in-frame clones and is missing some. The table shows 300,000 to 400,000 clones, with around 67% occurring only once. The CDR3 covers 15 residues. The V end lost 4 bases, the J end lost 4 bases, and 17 bases lay between the germline ends. Germline V gene lookup returns CDR1 SGDLS and CDR2 YYNGEE. As for this clone: Its antigen remains unidentified.

Sample: memory CD4+ T cells sorted from blood. Noted subset: CD45RA-negative fraction. The chain links TRBV9 to TRBJ2-5; D unclear. The sequence derives from a man aged 30 to 39 in good health. The CDR3 DNA reads as TGTGCCAGCAGCCCTTCAGCAGGAGATTCAGAGACCCAGTACTTC. The encoded protein is CASSPSAGDSETQYF. Based on the CDR3 plus reference TRBV9 and TRBJ2-5, the full variable domain is DSGVTQTPKHLITATGQRVTLRCSPRSGDLSVYWYQQSLDQGLQFLIQYYNGEERAKGNILERFSAQQFPDLHSELNLSSLELGDSALYFCASSPSAGDSETQYFGPGTRLLVL.